The 19 T cell receptor beta chains given below trace back to one sample, sequenced in a study of memory CD4+ T cells and cytomegalovirus serostatus. The sort gate was single viable CD3+CD4+CD8-CD45RO+ cells for memory CD4+ T cells. Here immunoSEQ multiplex PCR was the method, and the copy in TCRdb shows in-frame clones only, minus some. This table holds some 44,000 clones, over 60% found once. Sequences were obtained from memory CD4+ T cells from blood. These TCRs come from an adult in good health and CMV-seronegative.

This clone was observed a handful of times. This chain joins TRBV7-3 and TRBJ2-5, with D possibly TRBD1 on 6 matching bases. The CDR3 consists of 13 residues. Trimming took off 5 bases at V and 4 bases at J, with 11 bases between the two ends. CDR1 is SGHTA and CDR2 is FQGTGA in the germline V gene. The DNA of the CDR3 is TGTGCCAGCAGCCAACAGGGTAGAGAGACCCAGTACTTC. Translation gives CASSQQGRETQYF.

This clone was recorded a few times. The J gene is TRBJ1-2, the V gene TRBV5-4, with D hard to call. V lost 0 bases and J lost 4, with 10 bases in between. CDR3 length: 14 residues. Per the germline V gene, CDR1 is SGHNT and CDR2 is YYREEE (reference sequence). Here the CDR3 DNA reads TGTGCCAGCAGCTTGGGGGCAGGTGGCTATGGCTACACCTTC. Its translation: CASSLGAGGYGYTF. The full variable domain, rest sourced from reference TRBV5-4 and TRBJ1-2, is ETGVTQSPTHLIKTRGQQVTLRCSSQSGHNTVSWYQQALGQGPQFIFQYYREEENGRGNFPPRFSGLQFPNYSSELNVNALELDDSALYLCASSLGAGGYGYTFGSGTRLTVV.

The chain combines TRBV18 with TRBJ2-2; 9 bases are shared with TRBD1. Germline trimming cut 4 bases from V and 6 bases from J; bases unmatched to any gene: 9. The CDR3 loop spans 16 amino acids. In germline, CDR1 is KGHSH, CDR2 LQKENI. The CDR3 region is CASSRTRDREAGELFF. CDR3 sequence (DNA): TGTGCCAGCTCACGTACTCGGGACAGGGAGGCCGGGGAGCTGTTTTTT.

This chain connects TRBV7-3 to TRBJ1-2; D might be TRBD1 (6 bases). The CDR3 has 15 amino acids. CDR1 is SGHTA, CDR2 FQGTGA, per germline. V gave up 3 bases and J gave up 4 bases, with 15 bases separating them. CDR3 nucleotides: TGTGCCAGCAGCTTTCAGGCAGGGGAGGTCTATGGCTACACCTTC. It translates to CASSFQAGEVYGYTF.

The chain is built from TRBV11-3 and TRBJ2-1; no firm D call. CDR1 and CDR2 from the germline V gene are SGHNT and YENEEA. This CDR3 has 11 residues. Trimming shortened V by 2 bases and J by 10 bases, and 6 bases separated the two germline ends. The CDR3 nucleotides are TGTGCCAGCAGCTTATTTTACGAGCAGTTCTTC. The encoded protein is CASSLFYEQFF. The variable domain in full, with the rest retrieved from reference TRBV11-3 and TRBJ2-1, is EAGVVQSPRYKIIEKKQPVAFWCNPISGHNTLYWYLQNLGQGPELLIRYENEEAVDDSQLPKDRFSAERLKGVDSTLKIQPAELGDSAVYLCASSLFYEQFFGPGTRLTVL.

J is TRBJ1-1 and V is TRBV29-1; D unclear. The CDR3 runs to 15 residues. Germline loops: CDR1 SQVTM, CDR2 ANQGSEA. V lost 2 bases to trimming and J lost 0 bases, with 13 bases between them. In nucleotides, the CDR3 is TGCAGCGTTGAAAGGTCTTTCAGCTTGAACACTGAAGCTTTCTTT. It specifies CSVERSFSLNTEAFF.

The chain is built from TRBV29-1 and TRBJ1-1, with 10 bases aligning to TRBD1. Germline CDR1 SQVTM, CDR2 ANQGSEA. Losses at the gene ends were 7 bases for V and 10 bases for J; bases not matched to a gene: 12. CDR3 length: 13 residues. The CDR3 spells CSGGPDRGRTAFF. The CDR3 nucleotides are TGCAGCGGGGGCCCAGACAGGGGGCGCACAGCTTTCTTT. The whole variable domain, filled in from reference TRBV29-1 and TRBJ1-1, reads SAVISQKPSRDICQRGTSLTIQCQVDSQVTMMFWYRQQPGQSLTLIATANQGSEATYESGFVIDKFPISRPNLTFSTLTVSNMSPEDSSIYLCSGGPDRGRTAFFGQGTRLTVV.

This rearrangement joins TRBV30 to TRBJ1-5; no clear D gene. The V and J ends lost 3 bases and 0 bases respectively, with 6 bases between them. This CDR3 comprises 13 residues. Germline V gene data show CDR1 as GTSNPN and CDR2 as SVGIG (reference sequence). The CDR3: CAWSLSSNQPQHF. CDR3 DNA: TGTGCCTGGAGCCTTAGTAGCAATCAGCCCCAGCATTTT. The full variable domain, rest sourced from reference TRBV30 and TRBJ1-5, is SQTIHQWPATLVQPVGSPLSLECTVEGTSNPNLYWYRQAAGRGLQLLFYSVGIGQISSEVPQNLSASRPQDRQFILSSKKLLLSDSGFYLCAWSLSSNQPQHFGDGTRLSIL.

The genes are TRBV15 and TRBJ1-5; D ambiguous. V was shortened by 2 bases and J by 7 bases, with 18 bases between the two germline ends. The CDR3 totals 16 residues. The germline V gene has CDR1 LNHNV and CDR2 YYDKDF (reference sequence). For the CDR3, the DNA is TGTGCCACCAGCAGAAACGGGCGATCAGAAGGGCAGCCCCAGCATTTT. Amino acid sequence: CATSRNGRSEGQPQHF.

The genes are TRBV10-3 and TRBJ1-2, with no clear D. The V gene's germline CDR1 is ENHRY and CDR2 SYGVKD. The CDR3 runs 13 residues. V was shortened by 2 bases and J by 3 bases, with 7 bases between the two germline ends. CDR3 region: CAISEGLDYGYTF. Here the CDR3 DNA reads TGTGCCATCAGTGAGGGCTTGGACTATGGCTACACCTTC.

This clone was recorded a few times. The chain joins TRBV7-6 to TRBJ1-1; TRBD1 might be the D (5 bases). Germline V gene data show CDR1 as SGHVS and CDR2 as FNYEAQ. The V gene lost 3 bases and the J gene lost 4 bases, with 9 bases spanning the gap. CDR3 length: 13 residues. The CDR3 reads CASSFGGSTEAFF. The CDR3 nucleotides read TGTGCCAGCAGCTTTGGGGGGAGCACTGAAGCTTTCTTT.

V gene TRBV5-1 combines with J gene TRBJ1-1; D gene unclear. V lost 0 bases and J 3 bases, leaving 12 bases between the germline ends. The CDR3 totals 15 residues. Germline CDR1 is SGHRS and CDR2 is YFSETQ. CDR3 DNA: TGCGCCAGCAGCTTGGCCTCGGGGTTGGACACTGAAGCTTTCTTT. Translating it yields CASSLASGLDTEAFF.

V and J are TRBV10-3 and TRBJ2-5; TRBD2 is a possible D gene (5 bases). V lost 3 bases, J lost 4 bases, and 9 bases lay in between. The CDR3 runs 13 residues. The germline V gene has CDR1 ENHRY and CDR2 SYGVKD. The CDR3 DNA reads as TGTGCCATCAGTGACGGGGTCCTAGAGACCCAGTACTTC. It specifies CAISDGVLETQYF.

The rearrangement uses TRBV28 and TRBJ2-4; a possible D gene is TRBD1 (6 bases). Per the germline V gene, CDR1 is MDHEN and CDR2 is SYDVKM. Trimming pared 6 bases from V and 0 bases from J, leaving 9 bases between. There are 14 residues in the CDR3. CDR3 loop: CASRTGSAKNIQYF. The CDR3, as DNA: TGTGCCAGCAGGACAGGTTCAGCCAAAAACATTCAGTACTTC.

This chain links TRBV6-1 with TRBJ1-4, with D maybe TRBD1 (6 bases). Trimming shortened V by 6 bases and J by 2 bases, and 13 bases separated the two germline ends. This CDR3 contains 15 residues. The germline V gene has CDR1 MNHNS and CDR2 SASEGT. The CDR3 is CASRHRTETNEKLFF. The CDR3 nucleotides are TGTGCCAGCAGACACCGGACAGAGACTAATGAAAAACTGTTTTTT.

The CDR3 DNA reads TGTGCCAGCAGCCAAGTCGGTGGCAGGGCCTATGGCTACACCTTC. Translated, it gives CASSQVGGRAYGYTF. The chain is built from TRBV16 and TRBJ1-2; TRBD1 is a possible D gene (5 bases). From germline, CDR1 is KGHSY and CDR2 FQNENV. The CDR3 has 15 amino acids. V dropped 2 bases and J dropped 4 bases, with 14 bases sitting between them. Drawing the rest from reference TRBV16 and TRBJ1-2, the complete variable domain is GEEVAQTPKHLVRGEGQKAKLYCAPIKGHSYVFWYQQVLKNEFKFLISFQNENVFDETGMPKERFSAKCLPNSPCSLEIQATKLEDSAVYFCASSQVGGRAYGYTFGSGTRLTVV.

This clone has just a few counts. The junction departs from germline at one end; a sequencing error may be responsible. The chain employs TRBV7-7 and TRBJ1-3; D is unresolved. CDR1 SSHAT and CDR2 FNYEAQ come from the germline V gene (reference sequence). This CDR3 is built from 14 residues. CDR3 protein: CASSPRPFGNTIYF. DNA for the CDR3: TGTGCTAGCAGTCCAAGACCCTTCGGAAACACCATATATTTT.

The V call is TRBV5-5, the J call TRBJ2-5; TRBD2 might be the D (6 bases). Germline V gene sequence: CDR1 SGHKS, CDR2 YYEKEE (reference sequence). Trimming removed 5 bases from V and 2 bases from J, with 16 bases in between. This CDR3 is 15 amino acids long. In DNA form, the CDR3 reads TGTGCCAGCAGGGAACAGGTCGGGGGTCAAGAGACCCAGTACTTC. Translation: CASREQVGGQETQYF.

This clone was seen a handful of times. The chain links TRBV7-2 to TRBJ2-1, with TRBD2 identical over 12 bases. The germline V gene has CDR1 SGHTA and CDR2 FQGNSA. V lost 4 bases to trimming and J lost 7 bases; unmatched junction nucleotides: 17. The CDR3 is made up of 19 amino acids. The DNA of the CDR3 is TGTGCCAGCAGCTCACTTTGGGCTAGCGGGGGGGCAATAAGAAATGAGCAGTTCTTC. This gives the protein CASSSLWASGGAIRNEQFF.